Listed below are T cell receptor beta chains from one sample, sequenced in a study of T cells in Graves' hyperthyroidism and ophthalmopathy. TCRdb re-called the multiplex PCR reads with MiXCR, one entry per CDR3 protein. Of fewer than 400,000 distinct CDR3 sequences in the sample, less than 20% were seen once. Sequenced sample: blood. All receptors come from a young woman with Graves' hyperthyroidism that later progressed to Graves' ophthalmopathy. Both conserved end residues are part of each CDR3. The order of the fields is J gene, D gene, clone size, V gene, CDR3 protein, CDR3 DNA. A D gene is named only where the DNA matches it firmly. For some rows the clone size is stated as once, few or many, or as a class when expanded; others skip it.

J: TRBJ2-7
D: TRBD1
size: many
V: TRBV12-3/TRBV12-4
CDR3: CASSRDRSSYEQYF
DNA: TGCGCCAGCAGTAGGGACAGGTCTAGCTACGAGCAGTACTTC

J: TRBJ1-5
D: TRBD1
size: few
V: TRBV27
CDR3: CASSSTGGNQPQHF
DNA: TGTGCCAGCAGTTCGACAGGGGGCAATCAGCCCCAGCATTTT

J: TRBJ1-6
D: TRBD1
size: few
V: TRBV28
CDR3: CASSLPGTTGTASFNSPLHF
DNA: TGTGCCAGCAGTCTGCCCGGGACCACCGGGACAGCGTCGTTTAATTCACCCCTCCACTTT

J: TRBJ2-7
D: TRBD1
size: many
V: TRBV6-1
CDR3: CASSTQGARQYF
DNA: TGTGCCAGCAGTACGCAGGGGGCACGGCAGTACTTC

J: TRBJ1-1
D: .
size: .
V: TRBV12-3/TRBV12-4
CDR3: CASSLGEGGGTEAFF
DNA: TGTGCCAGCAGTTTAGGTGAGGGCGGCGGCACTGAAGCTTTCTTT

J: TRBJ2-3
D: .
size: few
V: TRBV5-1
CDR3: CASSSQRGIRTDTQYF
DNA: TGCGCCAGCAGCTCCCAACGGGGAATTCGCACAGATACGCAGTATTTT

J: TRBJ2-1
D: TRBD1
size: many
V: TRBV6-2/TRBV6-3
CDR3: CASSNVRTGSSYNEQFF
DNA: TGTGCCAGCAGTAACGTGAGGACAGGCAGCTCCTACAATGAGCAGTTCTTC

J: TRBJ2-1
D: TRBD2
size: few
V: TRBV9
CDR3: CASSFGLAGDKQFF
DNA: TGTGCCAGCAGCTTTGGACTAGCGGGAGATAAGCAGTTCTTC

J: TRBJ2-1
D: .
size: many
V: TRBV20-1
CDR3: CSASPGPYLGYRSYNEQFF
DNA: TGCAGTGCTTCCCCGGGACCCTACTTGGGGTACCGCTCCTACAATGAGCAGTTCTTC

J: TRBJ1-2
D: .
size: many
V: TRBV28
CDR3: CASSTGFFPGYTF
DNA: TGTGCCAGCAGTACAGGGTTTTTCCCCGGCTACACCTTC

J: TRBJ1-1
D: .
size: many
V: TRBV6-2/TRBV6-3
CDR3: CASSYGGSKRANTEAFF
DNA: TGTGCCAGCAGTTACGGGGGCAGTAAACGGGCGAACACTGAAGCTTTCTTT

J: TRBJ2-3
D: TRBD2
size: few
V: TRBV20-1
CDR3: CLAGATDTQYF
DNA: TGTCTAGCGGGGGCCACAGATACGCAGTATTTT

J: TRBJ1-4
D: .
size: .
V: TRBV18
CDR3: CASSPSPTTNEKLFF
DNA: TGTGCCAGCTCACCGTCCCCTACAACTAATGAAAAACTGTTTTTT

J: TRBJ1-6
D: .
size: few
V: TRBV20-1
CDR3: CSARDLNDSPLHF
DNA: TGCAGTGCTAGAGATCTAAACGATTCACCCCTCCACTTT

J: TRBJ2-5
D: TRBD1
size: .
V: TRBV19
CDR3: CASTPTGGETQYF
DNA: TGTGCCAGTACCCCGACAGGGGGAGAGACCCAGTACTTC

J: TRBJ2-7
D: TRBD2
size: once
V: TRBV14
CDR3: CASSQAGGYEQYF
DNA: TGTGCCAGCAGCCAGGCGGGAGGCTACGAGCAGTACTTC

J: TRBJ1-1
D: .
size: .
V: TRBV9
CDR3: CASSVSRDTEAFF
DNA: TGTGCCAGCAGCGTCTCACGGGACACTGAAGCTTTCTTT

J: TRBJ2-3
D: .
size: many
V: TRBV7-9
CDR3: CASSLYGGTDTQYF
DNA: TGTGCCAGCAGCTTATACGGCGGCACAGATACGCAGTATTTT

J: TRBJ2-3
D: TRBD2
size: many
V: TRBV11-2
CDR3: CASSLVSGGRGTDTQYF
DNA: TGTGCCAGCAGCTTAGTGTCTGGCGGGAGAGGAACGGATACGCAGTATTTT

J: TRBJ1-2
D: .
size: .
V: TRBV10-3
CDR3: CAISVRGARHGYTF
DNA: TGTGCCATCAGTGTGCGGGGGGCGCGACATGGCTACACCTTC

J: TRBJ2-7
D: .
size: .
V: TRBV7-8
CDR3: CASSLRAGAIEQYF
DNA: TGTGCCAGCAGCTTAAGAGCGGGTGCTATCGAGCAGTACTTC

J: TRBJ1-1
D: .
size: many
V: TRBV7-9
CDR3: CASSPGGRGTTNTEAFF
DNA: TGTGCCAGCAGCCCGGGGGGGCGGGGGACGACGAACACTGAAGCTTTCTTT

J: TRBJ1-1
D: .
size: few
V: TRBV20-1
CDR3: CSARELTEAFF
DNA: TGCAGTGCTAGGGAGCTCACTGAAGCTTTCTTT

J: TRBJ2-7
D: TRBD1
size: many
V: TRBV20-1
CDR3: CSATGTVPEQYF
DNA: TGCAGTGCTACGGGGACAGTCCCCGAGCAGTACTTC

J: TRBJ1-5
D: .
size: .
V: TRBV11-2
CDR3: CASSPTRASNQPQHF
DNA: TGTGCCAGCAGCCCCACCCGGGCTTCAAATCAGCCCCAGCATTTT

J: TRBJ2-7
D: TRBD1
size: .
V: TRBV6-1
CDR3: CASSRDRGGYEQYF
DNA: TGTGCCAGCAGCCGGGACAGGGGGGGTTACGAGCAGTACTTC

J: TRBJ1-5
D: .
size: .
V: TRBV19
CDR3: CASSLQRREGQPQHF
DNA: TGTGCCAGTAGTTTGCAAAGGCGCGAGGGCCAGCCCCAGCATTTT

J: TRBJ2-1
D: .
size: many
V: TRBV27
CDR3: CASKMGLGNYNEQFF
DNA: TGTGCCAGCAAAATGGGGCTTGGCAATTACAATGAGCAGTTCTTC

J: TRBJ2-2
D: TRBD2
size: .
V: TRBV4-2
CDR3: CASSQDLGTSGRGGTGELFF
DNA: TGTGCCAGCAGCCAAGATTTAGGGACTAGCGGGAGGGGGGGCACCGGGGAGCTGTTTTTT

J: TRBJ2-1
D: .
size: .
V: TRBV4-2
CDR3: CASSQDRTEQFF
DNA: TGTGCCAGCAGCCAAGATCGGACAGAGCAGTTCTTC

J: TRBJ2-5
D: .
size: .
V: TRBV28
CDR3: CASSVGNKETQYF
DNA: TGTGCCAGCAGTGTGGGTAACAAAGAGACCCAGTACTTC

J: TRBJ1-2
D: .
size: .
V: TRBV7-9
CDR3: CASSLGRPETAYNYGYTF
DNA: TGTGCCAGCAGCTTAGGAAGGCCTGAAACAGCATATAACTATGGCTACACCTTC

J: TRBJ2-1
D: .
size: .
V: TRBV4-1
CDR3: CASSQDWGNFYNEQFF
DNA: TGCGCCAGCAGCCAAGACTGGGGCAATTTCTACAATGAGCAGTTCTTC

J: TRBJ2-7
D: .
size: many
V: TRBV7-2
CDR3: CASSPRADYEQYF
DNA: TGTGCCAGCAGCCCCAGGGCAGACTACGAGCAGTACTTC

J: TRBJ1-5
D: .
size: many
V: TRBV2
CDR3: CASREQEGSNQPQHF
DNA: TGTGCCAGCAGAGAACAGGAGGGTAGCAATCAGCCCCAGCATTTT

J: TRBJ1-1
D: .
size: .
V: TRBV4-2
CDR3: CASSQGSSHMNTEAFF
DNA: TGTGCCAGCAGCCAAGGTTCGTCACACATGAACACTGAAGCTTTCTTT

J: TRBJ2-3
D: .
size: .
V: TRBV14
CDR3: CASSRLAEGLRSTDTQYF
DNA: TGTGCCAGCAGCCGCTTGGCGGAGGGTCTCAGGAGCACAGATACGCAGTATTTT

J: TRBJ1-2
D: .
size: few
V: TRBV11-1
CDR3: CASSLSGRGGYTF
DNA: TGTGCCAGCAGCTTGTCAGGCAGGGGCGGCTACACCTTC

J: TRBJ2-3
D: .
size: many
V: TRBV13
CDR3: CASSSTADTQYF
DNA: TGTGCCAGCAGCTCAACTGCAGATACGCAGTATTTT

J: TRBJ2-5
D: .
size: many
V: TRBV18
CDR3: CASSPRETQYF
DNA: TGTGCCAGCAGCCCCCGAGAGACCCAGTACTTC

J: TRBJ2-7
D: TRBD2
size: many
V: TRBV10-2
CDR3: CASTDRTSGNYEQYF
DNA: TGCGCCAGCACCGACCGGACTAGCGGGAACTACGAGCAGTACTTC

J: TRBJ2-2
D: .
size: few
V: TRBV28
CDR3: CASIGAVTGELFF
DNA: TGTGCCAGCATTGGTGCGGTGACCGGGGAGCTGTTTTTT

J: TRBJ2-7
D: .
size: many
V: TRBV6-2/TRBV6-3
CDR3: CASNSPPRRGQGEQYF
DNA: TGTGCCAGCAATTCACCCCCCCGGCGGGGGCAAGGCGAGCAGTACTTC

J: TRBJ2-3
D: .
size: many
V: TRBV5-1
CDR3: CASSLLTGRADTQYF
DNA: TGCGCCAGCAGCTTGTTAACAGGGAGAGCAGATACGCAGTATTTT

J: TRBJ2-1
D: .
size: .
V: TRBV20-1
CDR3: CSARQGPYNEQFF
DNA: TGCAGTGCTAGACAAGGCCCCTACAATGAGCAGTTCTTC

J: TRBJ2-1
D: TRBD2
size: many
V: TRBV10-1
CDR3: CASSETSENYNEQFF
DNA: TGCGCCAGCAGTGAGACTAGCGAAAACTACAATGAGCAGTTCTTC

J: TRBJ1-5
D: .
size: .
V: TRBV19
CDR3: CATSPSQNQPQHF
DNA: TGTGCCACCTCACCTAGCCAGAATCAGCCCCAGCATTTT

J: TRBJ2-1
D: TRBD1
size: .
V: TRBV20-1
CDR3: CSADRVYEQFF
DNA: TGCAGTGCTGACAGGGTTTATGAGCAGTTCTTC

J: TRBJ1-3
D: TRBD1
size: few
V: TRBV9
CDR3: CASSVEGARGNTIYF
DNA: TGTGCCAGCAGCGTCGAGGGGGCAAGGGGAAACACCATATATTTT

J: TRBJ2-3
D: .
size: .
V: TRBV5-1
CDR3: CASSLSLARTDTQYF
DNA: TGCGCCAGCAGCTTGAGTCTAGCCCGCACAGATACGCAGTATTTT

J: TRBJ2-1
D: TRBD2
size: few
V: TRBV7-7
CDR3: CASSLGLAGGGNEQFF
DNA: TGTGCTAGCAGCTTAGGTCTAGCGGGAGGAGGGAATGAGCAGTTCTTC

J: TRBJ2-3
D: TRBD2
size: many
V: TRBV27
CDR3: CASSVTSGARTDTQYF
DNA: TGTGCCAGCAGTGTGACTAGCGGGGCCCGCACAGATACGCAGTATTTT